A single sample gave rise to the 27 T cell receptor beta chains below, sequenced in a study of CD4 T cells in relation to SARS-CoV-2 and coronaviruses (dated by TCRdb to the early 2020s). CD4+ T cells from unexposed donors were collected before the COVID-19 pandemic (2011-2018). After about 9 days of culture, CD4+ T cells were isolated with the EasySep CD4+ T cell isolation kit. No cognate antigen is known for these TCRs. Receptors were amplified or captured by the immunoSEQ multiplex PCR assay. TCRdb stores this immuneACCESS table with in-frame sequences only. Part of the clones is absent; in the studies checked, under half of the shortfall reflects unresolved V genes, and no reason is known for the rest. The sample table contains about 15,000 clones; only one count was recorded for around 80% of them. The top ten clonotypes cover more than 15% of the sample. Sequencing was done on a sample of CD4+ T cells from PBMCs, cultured in vitro. These receptor sequences come from a human donor in good health.

V and J are TRBV2 and TRBJ1-5; D is possibly TRBD1 (5 bases). Germline V CDR1 and CDR2: SNHLY, FYNNEI. V lost 4 bases and J lost 6, with 7 bases in between. The CDR3 loop spans 12 amino acids. The CDR3 sequence is CASSGGTQPQHF. CDR3 coding DNA: TGTGCCAGCAGTGGGGGGACTCAGCCCCAGCATTTT.

The chain uses TRBV19 and TRBJ2-1, with unresolved D. The CDR3 has 12 amino acids. V lost 4 bases and J lost 7, with 8 bases in between. CDR1 and CDR2 from the germline V gene are LNHDA and SQIVND (reference sequence). Here the CDR3 reads CASSTPPNEQFF. The CDR3 region has the DNA TGTGCCAGTAGTACCCCCCCAAATGAGCAGTTCTTC.

This clone was seen a single time. The chain recombines TRBV3-1 (or the pseudogene TRBV3-2) with TRBJ1-5; D is uncertain. The CDR3 loop spans 15 amino acids. V lost 0 bases and J lost 0, with 6 bases in between. Germline CDR1 reads LGHDT; CDR2 reads YNNKEL (reference sequence). The CDR3 nucleotides are TGTGCCAGCAGCCAAGATGGTGTTAGCAATCAGCCCCAGCATTTT. Residues: CASSQDGVSNQPQHF.

This chain connects TRBV28 to TRBJ2-3, with TRBD1 matching over 9 bases. In germline, CDR1 is MDHEN, CDR2 SYDVKM. CDR3 length: 14 amino acids. In nucleotides, the CDR3 is TGTGCGCACAACCGGGGGACAGGGCCTGATACGCAGTATTTT. It is translated as CAHNRGTGPDTQYF.

The genes are TRBV29-1 and TRBJ2-3; D unresolved. The CDR3 length is 9 residues. CDR1 is SQVTM, CDR2 ANQGSEA, per germline. The V gene lost 7 bases and the J gene lost 3 bases, with 2 bases spanning the gap. The CDR3 loop reads CSDTDTQYF. The CDR3 DNA follows: TGCAGCGATACAGATACGCAGTATTTT.

V and J are TRBV5-4 and TRBJ1-2; possible D gene TRBD1, 6 bases. This CDR3 has 12 residues. Trimming shortened V by 4 bases and J by 4 bases, and 8 bases separated the two germline ends. The germline V gene has CDR1 SGHNT and CDR2 YYREEE (reference sequence). This chain's CDR3 is CASSADSYGYTF. CDR3 sequence (DNA): TGTGCCAGCAGCGCGGACAGCTATGGCTACACCTTC. The variable domain in full, completed from reference TRBV5-4 and TRBJ1-2, reads ETGVTQSPTHLIKTRGQQVTLRCSSQSGHNTVSWYQQALGQGPQFIFQYYREEENGRGNFPPRFSGLQFPNYSSELNVNALELDDSALYLCASSADSYGYTFGSGTRLTVV.

The CDR3 is CASSQGRQPTDTQYF. The CDR3 DNA follows: TGTGCCAGCAGCCAAGGACGGCAGCCCACAGATACGCAGTATTTT. The chain combines TRBV3-1 (or the pseudogene TRBV3-2) with TRBJ2-3, with D uncertain. Per the germline V gene, CDR1 is LGHDT and CDR2 is YNNKEL (reference sequence). Trimming took off 1 base at V and 2 bases at J, with 10 bases between the two ends. This CDR3 is built from 15 residues.

The chain combines TRBV27 with TRBJ2-3, with 8 bases lining up with TRBD1. Germline V lookup: CDR1 MNHEY, CDR2 SMNVEV (reference sequence). V was clipped by 1 base and J by 1 base; unmatched bases: 4. This CDR3 contains 16 residues. The CDR3 region is CASSLFQGAGTDTQYF. The CDR3 DNA sequence: TGTGCCAGCAGTTTATTTCAGGGGGCTGGCACAGATACGCAGTATTTT.

The gene calls are TRBV5-1 and TRBJ2-1, with 10 bases aligning to TRBD2. From germline, CDR1 is SGHRS and CDR2 YFSETQ. This CDR3 has 15 amino acids. J was trimmed by 4 bases and V by 5 bases; bases with no gene match: 6. The CDR3 loop reads CASSFEREGYNEQFF. The DNA for the CDR3 is TGCGCCAGCAGTTTTGAGCGGGAGGGGTACAATGAGCAGTTCTTC.

The chain recombines TRBV5-6 with TRBJ2-5; D may match TRBD1 or TRBD2 (5 bases each). Germline V gives CDR1 SGHDT, CDR2 YYEEEE. The CDR3 consists of 13 residues. The germline V and J ends were trimmed by 6 bases and 2 bases, with 11 bases remaining between them. Here the CDR3 reads CASTVGAQETQYF. For the CDR3, the DNA is TGTGCCAGCACCGTCGGGGCACAAGAGACCCAGTACTTC.

V usage is TRBV11-2 and J usage is TRBJ2-1; 9 nucleotides line up with TRBD1. The V segment lost 5 bases and the J segment 6 bases; nucleotides outside the gene matches: 5. The CDR3 is 14 residues long. Germline assignment: CDR1 SGHAT and CDR2 FQNNGV. The CDR3 spells CASSTQGASNEQFF. CDR3 bases: TGTGCCAGCAGCACACAGGGGGCAAGCAATGAGCAGTTCTTC.

The chain employs TRBV7-8 and TRBJ2-6; 9 bases are a match to TRBD1. Germline CDR1 is SGHVS and CDR2 is FQNEAQ. Trimming cost V 5 bases and J 4 bases; bases outside gene matches: 12. This CDR3 has 18 residues. CDR3 loop: CASSTEGTGTSGANVLTF. CDR3 DNA: TGTGCCAGCAGCACCGAGGGGACAGGGACCTCCGGGGCCAACGTCCTGACTTTC. Drawing the rest from reference TRBV7-8 and TRBJ2-6, the complete variable domain is GAGVSQSPRYKVAKRGQDVALRCDPISGHVSLFWYQQALGQGPEFLTYFQNEAQLDKSGLPSDRFFAERPEGSVSTLKIQRTQQEDSAVYLCASSTEGTGTSGANVLTFGAGSRLTVL.

This clone is a singleton in its sample. The CDR3, as DNA: TGTGCCACCAGTGAGGTGGGACAGCCCCAGCATTTT. Translation gives CATSEVGQPQHF. V usage is TRBV24-1 and J usage is TRBJ1-5; no reliable D call. This CDR3 spans 12 amino acids. Germline V gene lookup returns CDR1 KGHDR and CDR2 SFDVKD. Trimming removed 4 bases at V and 7 bases at J, with 7 bases between.

This clone has a single count. The CDR3 sequence is CASSPTGEVTGELFF. Here the CDR3 DNA reads TGCGCCAGCAGTCCGACAGGGGAGGTCACCGGGGAGCTGTTTTTT. This chain links TRBV5-1 with TRBJ2-2; 8 bases agree with TRBD1. Germline V gene lookup returns CDR1 SGHRS and CDR2 YFSETQ. The V gene end was trimmed by 5 bases and the J gene end by 4 bases; junction bases not matched to a gene: 7. The CDR3 contains 15 residues. The whole variable domain, filled in from reference TRBV5-1 and TRBJ2-2, reads KAGVTQTPRYLIKTRGQQVTLSCSPISGHRSVSWYQQTPGQGLQFLFEYFSETQRNKGNFPGRFSGRQFSNSRSEMNVSTLELGDSALYLCASSPTGEVTGELFFGEGSRLTVL.

The chain uses TRBV2 and TRBJ1-1; tentative D call: TRBD1 (5 bases). This CDR3 spans 12 amino acids. CDR1 and CDR2 from the germline V gene are SNHLY and FYNNEI. V was clipped by 6 bases and J by 11 bases, with 16 bases between them. The CDR3 region is CASRQTAMEAFF. Written as DNA, the CDR3 is TGTGCCAGCAGGCAGACAGCAATGGAGGCTTTCTTT.

The chain couples TRBV12-3 or TRBV12-4 to TRBJ2-3; D remains ambiguous. The germline V and J ends were trimmed by 5 bases and 1 base, with 7 bases remaining between them. The CDR3 is 13 amino acids. The CDR3 nucleotides read TGTGCCAGCAGTCGACAACGCACAGATACGCAGTATTTT. It yields the protein CASSRQRTDTQYF.

Judged by abundance, this clone is large (0.1 to 1%). The V gene is TRBV9, the J gene TRBJ1-2; tentatively, D is TRBD1 (5 bases). V gave up 3 bases and J gave up 1 base, with 13 bases separating them. This CDR3 spans 15 amino acids. Per the germline V gene, CDR1 is SGDLS and CDR2 is YYNGEE. CDR3 region: CASSAVGTGNYGYTF. The CDR3 DNA reads TGTGCCAGCAGCGCCGTTGGGACGGGTAACTATGGCTACACCTTC.

This clone appeared a few times. The chain has TRBV19 and TRBJ2-7; D is perhaps TRBD2 (6 bases). The CDR3 runs 15 residues. From germline, CDR1 is LNHDA and CDR2 SQIVND (reference sequence). Trimming took 7 bases from V and 3 from J, leaving 19 bases between them. The CDR3, as DNA: TGTGCCAGTACTGGCCCGGGCGGGGACCGCTACGAGCAGTACTTC. Its translation is CASTGPGGDRYEQYF.

This chain connects TRBV14 to TRBJ2-1, with 9 bases aligning to TRBD2. Per germline, CDR1 SGHDN and CDR2 FVKESK. Trimming took 8 bases from V and 3 from J; bases not matched to a gene: 14. The CDR3 runs to 17 residues. For the CDR3, the DNA is TGTGCCAGCGGTCGTTTTGCGGGAGGGCAGGGCTACAATGAGCAGTTCTTC. Translating it yields CASGRFAGGQGYNEQFF. Using reference TRBV14 and TRBJ2-1 for the parts outside the CDR3, the full variable domain is EAGVTQFPSHSVIEKGQTVTLRCDPISGHDNLYWYRRVMGKEIKFLLHFVKESKQDESGMPNNRFLAERTGGTYSTLKVQPAELEDSGVYFCASGRFAGGQGYNEQFFGPGTRLTVL.

The V gene is TRBV5-6, the J gene TRBJ2-2; D is uncertain. The ends were cut back, 3 bases at V and 3 bases at J, with 3 bases in the middle. The CDR3 length is 12 residues. CDR1 SGHDT and CDR2 YYEEEE come from the germline V gene. The CDR3 sequence: CASSSYTGELFF. The CDR3 bases are TGTGCCAGCAGCTCCTACACCGGGGAGCTGTTTTTT. The full variable domain, with the rest looked up from reference TRBV5-6 and TRBJ2-2, is DAGVTQSPTHLIKTRGQQVTLRCSPKSGHDTVSWYQQALGQGPQFIFQYYEEEERQRGNFPDRFSGHQFPNYSSELNVNALLLGDSALYLCASSSYTGELFFGEGSRLTVL.

The genes are TRBV9 and TRBJ2-1; D is perhaps TRBD1 or TRBD2 (5 bases each). This CDR3 is 15 amino acids long. The V end lost 7 bases, the J end lost 7 bases, and 21 bases lay between the germline ends. Germline V CDR1 and CDR2: SGDLS, YYNGEE. The DNA of the CDR3 is TGTGCCAGCTCTCAGAGAGGGGATATTCTGAATGAGCAGTTCTTC. Translation gives CASSQRGDILNEQFF.

Here the CDR3 DNA reads TGTGCCAGCTCACCACCGACGCATTTGGGATCCTACGAGCAGTACTTC. It encodes CASSPPTHLGSYEQYF. The chain links TRBV18 to TRBJ2-7; D not certain. There are 16 residues in the CDR3. V was cut by 0 bases and J by 1 base, with 13 bases left in between. Germline V CDR1 and CDR2: KGHSH, LQKENI. Variable domain in full (rest from reference TRBV18 and TRBJ2-7): NAGVMQNPRHLVRRRGQEARLRCSPMKGHSHVYWYRQLPEEGLKFMVYLQKENIIDESGMPKERFSAEFPKEGPSILRIQQVVRGDSAAYFCASSPPTHLGSYEQYFGPGTRLTVT.

The chain is built from TRBV7-9 and TRBJ1-4; 7 bases are shared with TRBD1. The CDR3 has 15 residues. Germline loops: CDR1 SEHNR, CDR2 FQNEAQ (reference sequence). After removal of 8 bases from V and 4 bases from J, the junction contained 10 bases not matched to a gene. The DNA for the CDR3 is TGTGCCAGCGGGGAAGTGGGACAGATTAATGAAAAACTGTTTTTT. This translates into CASGEVGQINEKLFF.

The chain couples TRBV19 to TRBJ2-6; D is possibly TRBD1 (8 bases). The CDR3 covers 19 residues. V was pared by 1 base and J by 2 bases, with 18 bases between. Germline V CDR1 and CDR2: LNHDA, SQIVND (reference sequence). This chain's CDR3 is CASSIGGQGAGAGANVLTF. CDR3 DNA: TGTGCCAGTAGTATAGGGGGGCAGGGGGCGGGAGCTGGGGCCAACGTCCTGACTTTC.

The CDR3 nucleotides are TGCGCCAGCAGCAAAGGGACAGGAGGTGCAGATACGCAGTATTTT. This encodes CASSKGTGGADTQYF. This sequence joins TRBV10-2 and TRBJ2-3, with 8 bases matching TRBD1. CDR1 WSHSY and CDR2 SAAADI come from the germline V gene. The CDR3 is made up of 15 amino acids. J was trimmed by 4 bases and V by 6 bases; bases with no gene match: 9.

This rearrangement joins TRBV7-9 to TRBJ1-1, with D maybe TRBD1 (5 bases). Germline-derived CDR1 and CDR2 are SEHNR and FQNEAQ (reference sequence). Between the trimmed V and J ends, which lost 1 base and 4 bases, there was a span of 19 bases. CDR3 size: 17 residues. CDR3 residues: CASSLGRIGMRGTEAFF. Written as DNA, the CDR3 is TGTGCCAGCAGCTTAGGGAGGATTGGGATGAGGGGCACTGAAGCTTTCTTT.

The chain has TRBV5-5 and TRBJ2-3; 7 bases line up with TRBD2. This CDR3 region has 15 residues. J lost 1 base, V lost 3 bases, and 5 bases had no gene match. Per germline, CDR1 SGHKS and CDR2 YYEKEE (reference sequence). CDR3 sequence: CASSWGGYGTDTQYF. The CDR3 DNA is TGTGCCAGCAGCTGGGGGGGATATGGCACAGATACGCAGTATTTT.